This T cell receptor beta chain was recorded in a study of blood T cells in healthy people across ages. General study points: Unsorted PBMCs ruled out conclusive naive versus antigen-experienced comparison. Age showed a roughly linear inverse relationship with TCR beta diversity per million T cells.

Combining a sample-barcoded 5' primer with a J-beta primer mix, a second PCR ran for roughly 7 to 11 cycles. TCRdb re-derived calls from the 5' RACE reads in MiXCR, one entry per CDR3 protein. The sample records under 1 million distinct CDR3 sequences, under 55% being singletons. Comments on this clonotype: What it binds is unknown.

The ends were cut back, 2 bases at V and 13 bases at J, with 12 bases in the middle. CDR1 is ENHRY and CDR2 is SYGVKD in the germline V gene. This CDR3 is 12 amino acids long. The sequence was obtained from a man in his sixties in good health. This sequence joins TRBV10-3 and TRBJ2-1; D could derive from TRBD1 or TRBD2 (5 bases each). The material sequenced was blood. CDR3 region: CAISEVTGTQFF. CDR3 coding DNA: TGTGCCATCAGTGAGGTTACCGGGACCCAGTTCTTC.